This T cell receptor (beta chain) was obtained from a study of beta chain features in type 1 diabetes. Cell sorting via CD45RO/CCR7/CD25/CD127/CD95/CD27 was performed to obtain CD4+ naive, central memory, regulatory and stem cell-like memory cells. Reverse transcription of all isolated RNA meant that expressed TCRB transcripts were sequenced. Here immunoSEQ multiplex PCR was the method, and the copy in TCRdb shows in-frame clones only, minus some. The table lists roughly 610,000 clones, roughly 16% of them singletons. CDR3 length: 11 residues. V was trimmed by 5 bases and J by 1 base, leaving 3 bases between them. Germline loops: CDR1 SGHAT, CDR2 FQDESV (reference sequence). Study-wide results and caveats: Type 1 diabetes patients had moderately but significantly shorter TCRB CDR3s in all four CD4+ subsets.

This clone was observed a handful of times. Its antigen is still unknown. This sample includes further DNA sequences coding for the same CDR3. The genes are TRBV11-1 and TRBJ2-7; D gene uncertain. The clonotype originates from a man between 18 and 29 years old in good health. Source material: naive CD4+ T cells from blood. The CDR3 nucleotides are TGTGCCAGCAGCCGGTCCTACGAGCAGTACTTC. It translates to CASSRSYEQYF.